The table lists the clone carrying this T cell receptor beta chain with a few counts. The target antigen is unknown. Through a sample-barcoded 5' primer and a J-beta primer mix, a second PCR was run for 7 to 11 cycles. Every cDNA molecule bore a tag from a template-switch adaptor containing 12 random nucleotides. TCRdb re-derived calls from the 5' RACE reads in MiXCR, one entry per CDR3 protein. The table records roughly 700,000 distinct CDR3 sequences, approximately 50% of them present only once. Caucasian, healthy and from Russia, the donors were aged between about 6 and 100. The data belong to a study of blood T cells in healthy people across ages. About the research overall: Per every two T cells, about one barcoded beta molecule was captured by template switching.

This CDR3 contains 14 residues. Germline lookup yields CDR1 LGHDT and CDR2 YNNKEL (reference sequence). Between the trimmed V and J ends, which lost 4 bases and 5 bases, there was a span of 14 bases. The study's findings and limits: Calculation of diversity from one million T cells yielded estimates considered to be underestimates.

The sequenced material came from blood. The chain uses TRBV3-1 and TRBJ1-1; TRBD1 might be the D (5 bases). This clonotype was sampled from a woman in her sixties in good health. Here the CDR3 DNA reads TGTGCCAGCAGCCGCCAGGCGGGGGGTACTGAAGCTTTCTTT. Protein product: CASSRQAGGTEAFF.